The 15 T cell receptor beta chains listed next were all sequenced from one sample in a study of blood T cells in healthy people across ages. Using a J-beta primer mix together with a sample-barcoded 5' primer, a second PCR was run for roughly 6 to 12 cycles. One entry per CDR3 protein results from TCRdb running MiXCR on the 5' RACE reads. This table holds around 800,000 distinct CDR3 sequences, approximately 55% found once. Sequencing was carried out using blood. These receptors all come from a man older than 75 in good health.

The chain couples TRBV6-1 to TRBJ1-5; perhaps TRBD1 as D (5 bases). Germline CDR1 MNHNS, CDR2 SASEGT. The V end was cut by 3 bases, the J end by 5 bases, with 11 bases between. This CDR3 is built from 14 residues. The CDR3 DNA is TGTGCCAGCAGTGATTGGCAGGGATATCAGCCCCAGCATTTT. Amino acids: CASSDWQGYQPQHF.

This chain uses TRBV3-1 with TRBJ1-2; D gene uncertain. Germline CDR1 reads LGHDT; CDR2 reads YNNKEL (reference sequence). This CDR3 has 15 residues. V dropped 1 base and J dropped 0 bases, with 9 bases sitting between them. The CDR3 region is CASSQGAGANYGYTF. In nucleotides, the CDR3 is TGTGCCAGCAGCCAAGGGGCCGGAGCTAACTATGGCTACACCTTC.

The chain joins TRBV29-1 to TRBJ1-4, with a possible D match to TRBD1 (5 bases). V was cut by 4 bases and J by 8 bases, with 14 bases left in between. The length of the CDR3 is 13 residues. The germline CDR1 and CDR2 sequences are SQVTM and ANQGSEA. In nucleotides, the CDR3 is TGCAGCGTTGCAGCTCCCGGGGGAGAAAAACTGTTTTTT. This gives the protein CSVAAPGGEKLFF.

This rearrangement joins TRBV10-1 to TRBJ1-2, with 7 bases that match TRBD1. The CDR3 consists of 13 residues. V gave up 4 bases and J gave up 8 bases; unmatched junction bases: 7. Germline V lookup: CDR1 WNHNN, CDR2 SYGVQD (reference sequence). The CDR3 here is CASSATGVGGYTF. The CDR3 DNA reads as TGCGCCAGCAGTGCAACAGGGGTAGGAGGCTACACCTTC.

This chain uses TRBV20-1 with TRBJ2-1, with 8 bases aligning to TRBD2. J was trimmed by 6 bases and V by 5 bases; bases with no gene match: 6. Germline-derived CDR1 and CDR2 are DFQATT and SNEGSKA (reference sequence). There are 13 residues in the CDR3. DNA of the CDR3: TGCAGTGCTCCACGGACTAGCTCCAATGAGCAGTTCTTC. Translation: CSAPRTSSNEQFF.

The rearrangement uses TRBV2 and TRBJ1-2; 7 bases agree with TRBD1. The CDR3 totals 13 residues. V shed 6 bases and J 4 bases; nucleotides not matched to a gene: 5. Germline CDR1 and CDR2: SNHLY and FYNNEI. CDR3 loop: CASSPDRPYGYTF. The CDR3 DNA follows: TGTGCCAGCAGCCCGGACAGGCCCTATGGCTACACCTTC.

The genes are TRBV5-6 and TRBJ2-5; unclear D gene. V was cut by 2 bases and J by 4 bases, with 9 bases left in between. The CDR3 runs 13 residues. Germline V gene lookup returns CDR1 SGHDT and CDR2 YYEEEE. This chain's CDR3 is CASSFYGVETQYF. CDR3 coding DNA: TGTGCCAGCAGCTTTTATGGCGTAGAGACCCAGTACTTC. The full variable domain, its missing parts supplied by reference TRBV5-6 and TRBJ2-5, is DAGVTQSPTHLIKTRGQQVTLRCSPKSGHDTVSWYQQALGQGPQFIFQYYEEEERQRGNFPDRFSGHQFPNYSSELNVNALLLGDSALYLCASSFYGVETQYFGPGTRLLVL.

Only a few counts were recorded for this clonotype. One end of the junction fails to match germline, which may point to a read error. CDR3 sequence reads: CPSSLTGATSGANVLTF. CDR3 bases: TGCCCCAGCAGCTTGACAGGGGCCACCTCTGGGGCCAACGTCCTGACTTTC. The rearrangement links TRBV5-1 to TRBJ2-6; 8 bases line up with TRBD1. The CDR3 spans 17 residues. Germline values: CDR1 SGHRS, CDR2 YFSETQ.

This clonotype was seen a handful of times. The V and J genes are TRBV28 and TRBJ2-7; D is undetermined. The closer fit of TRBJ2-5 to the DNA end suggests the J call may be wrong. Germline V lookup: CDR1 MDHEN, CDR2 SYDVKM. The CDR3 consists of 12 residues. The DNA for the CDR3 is TGTGCCAGCAGCCGTCGAAGGGAGACCCAGTACTTC. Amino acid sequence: CASSRRRETQYF.

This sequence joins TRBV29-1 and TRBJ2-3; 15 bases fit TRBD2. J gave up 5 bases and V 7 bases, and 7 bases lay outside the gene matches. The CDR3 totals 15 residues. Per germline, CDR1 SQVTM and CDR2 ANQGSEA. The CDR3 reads CSGGLAGGQIDTQYF. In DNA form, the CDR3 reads TGCAGCGGGGGACTAGCGGGAGGCCAAATAGATACGCAGTATTTT.

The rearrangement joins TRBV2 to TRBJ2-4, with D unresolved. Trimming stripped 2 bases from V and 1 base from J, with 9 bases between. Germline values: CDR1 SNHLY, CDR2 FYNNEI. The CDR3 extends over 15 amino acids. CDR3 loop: CASSERPMAKNIQYF. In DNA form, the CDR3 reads TGTGCCAGCAGTGAAAGACCCATGGCCAAAAACATTCAGTACTTC. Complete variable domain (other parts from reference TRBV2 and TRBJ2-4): EPEVTQTPSHQVTQMGQEVILRCVPISNHLYFYWYRQILGQKVEFLVSFYNNEISEKSEIFDDQFSVERPDGSNFTLKIRSTKLEDSAMYFCASSERPMAKNIQYFGAGTRLSVL.

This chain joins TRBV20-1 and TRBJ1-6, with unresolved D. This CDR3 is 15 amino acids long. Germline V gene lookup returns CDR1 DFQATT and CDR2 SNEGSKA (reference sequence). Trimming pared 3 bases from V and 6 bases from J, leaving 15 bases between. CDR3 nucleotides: TGCAGTGCTAGTATTCCGGGTTCCAGTAATTCACCCCTCCACTTT. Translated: CSASIPGSSNSPLHF.

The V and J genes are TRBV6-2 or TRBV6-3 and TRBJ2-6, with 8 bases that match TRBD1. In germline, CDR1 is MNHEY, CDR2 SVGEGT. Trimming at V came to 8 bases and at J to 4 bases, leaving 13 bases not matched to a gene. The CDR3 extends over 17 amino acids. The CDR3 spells CASEPRDRIAGANVLTF. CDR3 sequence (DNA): TGTGCCAGCGAGCCCCGGGACAGGATAGCCGGGGCCAACGTCCTGACTTTC.

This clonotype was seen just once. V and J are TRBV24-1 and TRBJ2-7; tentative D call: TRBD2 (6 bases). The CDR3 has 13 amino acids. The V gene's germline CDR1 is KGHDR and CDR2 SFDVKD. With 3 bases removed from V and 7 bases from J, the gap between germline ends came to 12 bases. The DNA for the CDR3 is TGTGCCACCAGTGATCCGGAGGGAGGTGAGCAGTACTTC. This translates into CATSDPEGGEQYF.

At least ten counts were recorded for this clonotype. CDR3 amino acids: CASSQESPPRTDTQYF. CDR3 sequence (DNA): TGTGCCAGCAGCCAAGAATCCCCCCCCCGCACAGATACGCAGTATTTT. The J gene is TRBJ2-3, the V gene TRBV4-2, with D unclear. Germline V gene sequence: CDR1 LGHNA, CDR2 YNFKEQ. There are 16 residues in the CDR3. Trimming took 0 bases from V and 1 from J, leaving 11 bases between them.